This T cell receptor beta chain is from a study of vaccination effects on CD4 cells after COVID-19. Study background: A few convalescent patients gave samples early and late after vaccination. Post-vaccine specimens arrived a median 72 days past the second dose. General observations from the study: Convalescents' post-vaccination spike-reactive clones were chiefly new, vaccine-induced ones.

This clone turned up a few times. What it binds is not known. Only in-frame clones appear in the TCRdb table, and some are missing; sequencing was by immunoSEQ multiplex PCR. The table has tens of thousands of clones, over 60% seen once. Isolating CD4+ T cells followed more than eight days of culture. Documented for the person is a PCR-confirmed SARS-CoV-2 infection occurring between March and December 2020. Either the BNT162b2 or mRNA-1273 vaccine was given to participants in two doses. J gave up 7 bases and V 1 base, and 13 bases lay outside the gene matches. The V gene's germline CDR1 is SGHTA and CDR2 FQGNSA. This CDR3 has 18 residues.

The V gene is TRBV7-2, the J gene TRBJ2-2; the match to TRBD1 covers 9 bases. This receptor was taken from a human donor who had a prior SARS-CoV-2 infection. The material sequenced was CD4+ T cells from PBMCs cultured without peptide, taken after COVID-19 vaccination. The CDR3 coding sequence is TGTGCCAGCAGCTTAGGGGAGACAGGGGGTTTTATTAACGGGGAGCTGTTTTTT. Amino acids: CASSLGETGGFINGELFF.